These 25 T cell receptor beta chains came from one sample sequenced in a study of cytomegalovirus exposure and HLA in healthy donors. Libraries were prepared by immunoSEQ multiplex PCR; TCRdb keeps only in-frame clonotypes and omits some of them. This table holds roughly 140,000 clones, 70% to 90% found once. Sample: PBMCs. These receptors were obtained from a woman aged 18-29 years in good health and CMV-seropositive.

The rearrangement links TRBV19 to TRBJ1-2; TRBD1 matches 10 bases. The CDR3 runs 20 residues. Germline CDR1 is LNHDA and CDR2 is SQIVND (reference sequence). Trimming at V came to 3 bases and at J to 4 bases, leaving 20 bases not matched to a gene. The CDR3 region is CASSMNMRGTGVTRSYGYTF. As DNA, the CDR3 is TGTGCCAGTAGTATGAATATGAGGGGGACAGGGGTAACGAGGAGCTATGGCTACACCTTC.

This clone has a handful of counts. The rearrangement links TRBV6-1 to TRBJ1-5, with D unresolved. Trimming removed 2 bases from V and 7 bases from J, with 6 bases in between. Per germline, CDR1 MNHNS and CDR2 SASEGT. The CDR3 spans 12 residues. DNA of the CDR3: TGTGCCAGCAGTGAACCGGGGCAGCCCCAGCATTTT. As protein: CASSEPGQPQHF.

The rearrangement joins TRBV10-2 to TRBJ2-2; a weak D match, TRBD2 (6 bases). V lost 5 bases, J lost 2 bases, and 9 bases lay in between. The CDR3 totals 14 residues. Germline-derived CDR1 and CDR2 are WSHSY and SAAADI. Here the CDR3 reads CASSPGTNTGELFF. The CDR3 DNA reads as TGCGCCAGCAGTCCCGGGACTAACACCGGGGAGCTGTTTTTT.

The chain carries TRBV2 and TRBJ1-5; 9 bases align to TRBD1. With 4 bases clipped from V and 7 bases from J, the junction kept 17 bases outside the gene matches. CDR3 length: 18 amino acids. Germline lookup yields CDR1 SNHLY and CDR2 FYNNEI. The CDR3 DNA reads TGTGCCAGCAGTGTGGGTCTCTTCCGACAGGGGGGTAAGCAGCCCCAGCATTTT. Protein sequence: CASSVGLFRQGGKQPQHF.

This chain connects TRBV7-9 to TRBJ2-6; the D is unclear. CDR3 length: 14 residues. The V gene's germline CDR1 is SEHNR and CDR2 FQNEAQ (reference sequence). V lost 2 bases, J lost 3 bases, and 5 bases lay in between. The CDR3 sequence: CASSLSIGANVLTF. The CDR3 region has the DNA TGTGCCAGCAGCTTATCCATTGGGGCCAACGTCCTGACTTTC.

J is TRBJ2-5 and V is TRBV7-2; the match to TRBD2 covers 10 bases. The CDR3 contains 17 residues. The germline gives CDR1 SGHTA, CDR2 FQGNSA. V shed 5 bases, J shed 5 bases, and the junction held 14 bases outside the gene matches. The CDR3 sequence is CASSALWWTSGGETQYF. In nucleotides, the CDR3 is TGTGCCAGCAGCGCCCTGTGGTGGACTAGCGGCGGGGAGACCCAGTACTTC.

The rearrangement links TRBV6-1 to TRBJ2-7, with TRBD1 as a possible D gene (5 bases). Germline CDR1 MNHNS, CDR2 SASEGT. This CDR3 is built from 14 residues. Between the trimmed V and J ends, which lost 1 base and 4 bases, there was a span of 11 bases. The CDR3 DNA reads TGTGCCAGCAGTGAAGGCGCCAGGGCGTACGAGCAGTACTTC. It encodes CASSEGARAYEQYF.

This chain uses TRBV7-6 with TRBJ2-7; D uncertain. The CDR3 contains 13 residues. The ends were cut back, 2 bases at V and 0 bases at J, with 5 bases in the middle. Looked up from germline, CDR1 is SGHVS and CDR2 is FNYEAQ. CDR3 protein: CASSLPFSYEQYF. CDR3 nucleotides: TGTGCCAGCAGCTTACCCTTCTCCTACGAGCAGTACTTC.

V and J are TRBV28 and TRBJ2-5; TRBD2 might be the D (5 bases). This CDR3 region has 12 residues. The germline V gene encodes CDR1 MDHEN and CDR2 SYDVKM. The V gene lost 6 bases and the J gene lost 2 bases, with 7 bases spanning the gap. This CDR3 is CASRGVQETQYF. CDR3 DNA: TGTGCCAGCAGGGGAGTACAAGAGACCCAGTACTTC.

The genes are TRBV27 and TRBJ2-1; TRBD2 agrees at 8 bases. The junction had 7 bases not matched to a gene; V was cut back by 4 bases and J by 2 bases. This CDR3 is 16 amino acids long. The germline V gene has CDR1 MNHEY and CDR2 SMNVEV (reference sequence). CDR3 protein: CASSSPPGGPYNEQFF. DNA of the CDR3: TGTGCCAGCAGTTCCCCCCCGGGAGGGCCCTACAATGAGCAGTTCTTC.

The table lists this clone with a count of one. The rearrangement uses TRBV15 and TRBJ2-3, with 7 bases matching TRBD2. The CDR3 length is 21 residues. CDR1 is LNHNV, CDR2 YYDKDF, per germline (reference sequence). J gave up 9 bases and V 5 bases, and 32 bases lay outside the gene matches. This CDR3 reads CATSVPAGVRPRNQVQGTQYF. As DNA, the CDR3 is TGTGCCACCAGCGTCCCTGCGGGAGTTCGGCCAAGAAACCAGGTCCAGGGCACGCAGTATTTT.

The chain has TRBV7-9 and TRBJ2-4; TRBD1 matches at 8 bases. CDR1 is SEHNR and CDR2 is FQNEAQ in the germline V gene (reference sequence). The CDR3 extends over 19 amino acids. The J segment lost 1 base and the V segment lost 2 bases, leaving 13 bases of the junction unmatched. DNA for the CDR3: TGTGCCAGCAGCTTATTGAGGCAGGGGGCTATTGCTGCCAAAAACATTCAGTACTTC. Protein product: CASSLLRQGAIAAKNIQYF.

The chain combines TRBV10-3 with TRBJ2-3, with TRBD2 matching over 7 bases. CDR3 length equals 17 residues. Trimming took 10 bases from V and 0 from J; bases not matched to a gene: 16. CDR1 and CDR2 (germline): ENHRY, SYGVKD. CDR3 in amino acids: CATSWGGPGGSTDTQYF. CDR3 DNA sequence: TGTGCCACCAGCTGGGGAGGGCCCGGGGGTAGCACAGATACGCAGTATTTT.

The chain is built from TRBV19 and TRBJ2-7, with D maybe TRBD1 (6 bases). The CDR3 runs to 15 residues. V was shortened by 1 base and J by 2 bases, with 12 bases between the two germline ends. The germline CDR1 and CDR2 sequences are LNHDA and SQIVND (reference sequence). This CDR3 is CASSIGGQLTYEQYF. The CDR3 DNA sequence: TGTGCCAGTAGTATAGGAGGACAGTTAACCTACGAGCAGTACTTC. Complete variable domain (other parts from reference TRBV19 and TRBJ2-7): DGGITQSPKYLFRKEGQNVTLSCEQNLNHDAMYWYRQDPGQGLRLIYYSQIVNDFQKGDIAEGYSVSREKKESFPLTVTSAQKNPTAFYLCASSIGGQLTYEQYFGPGTRLTVT.

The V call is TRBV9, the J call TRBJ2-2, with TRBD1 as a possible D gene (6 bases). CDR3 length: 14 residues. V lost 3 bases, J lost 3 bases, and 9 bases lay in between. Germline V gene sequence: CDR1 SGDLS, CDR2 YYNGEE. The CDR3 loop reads CASSGGQHTGELFF. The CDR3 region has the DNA TGTGCCAGCAGCGGAGGACAGCACACCGGGGAGCTGTTTTTT.

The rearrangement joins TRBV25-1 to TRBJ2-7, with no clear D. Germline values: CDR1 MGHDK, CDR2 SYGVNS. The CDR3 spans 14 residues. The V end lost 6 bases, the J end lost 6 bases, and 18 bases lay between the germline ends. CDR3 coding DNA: TGTGCCAGCAGCCTCCGTATTCCCCCCTCCGAGCAGTACTTC. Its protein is CASSLRIPPSEQYF.

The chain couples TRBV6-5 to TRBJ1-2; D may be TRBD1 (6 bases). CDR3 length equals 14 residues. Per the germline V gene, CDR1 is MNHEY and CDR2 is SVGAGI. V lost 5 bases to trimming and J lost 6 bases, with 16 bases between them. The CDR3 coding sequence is TGTGCCAGCAGTCGCCTAACAGGGTCCGATGGCTACACCTTC. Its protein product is CASSRLTGSDGYTF.

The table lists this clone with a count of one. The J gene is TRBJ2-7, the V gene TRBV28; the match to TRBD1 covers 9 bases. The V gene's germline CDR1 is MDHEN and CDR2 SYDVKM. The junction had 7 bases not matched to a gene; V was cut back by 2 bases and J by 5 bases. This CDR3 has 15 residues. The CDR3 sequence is CASSLAGQGFHEQYF. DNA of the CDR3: TGTGCCAGCAGTTTAGCGGGACAGGGTTTCCACGAGCAGTACTTC.

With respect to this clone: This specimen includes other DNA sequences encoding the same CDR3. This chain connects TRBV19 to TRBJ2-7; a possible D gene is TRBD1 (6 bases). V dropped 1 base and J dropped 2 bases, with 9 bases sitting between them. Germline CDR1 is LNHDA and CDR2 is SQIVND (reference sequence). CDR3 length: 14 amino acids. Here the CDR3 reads CASSIAAGAYEQYF. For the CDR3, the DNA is TGTGCCAGTAGTATAGCTGCAGGGGCCTACGAGCAGTACTTC.

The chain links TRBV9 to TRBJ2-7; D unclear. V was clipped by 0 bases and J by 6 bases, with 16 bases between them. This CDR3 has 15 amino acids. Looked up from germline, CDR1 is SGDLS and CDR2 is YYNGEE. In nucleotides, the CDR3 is TGTGCCAGCAGCGTAGAGGAGACCATCCTTAGCGAGCAGTACTTC. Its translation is CASSVEETILSEQYF. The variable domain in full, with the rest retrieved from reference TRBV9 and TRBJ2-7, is DSGVTQTPKHLITATGQRVTLRCSPRSGDLSVYWYQQSLDQGLQFLIQYYNGEERAKGNILERFSAQQFPDLHSELNLSSLELGDSALYFCASSVEETILSEQYFGPGTRLTVT.

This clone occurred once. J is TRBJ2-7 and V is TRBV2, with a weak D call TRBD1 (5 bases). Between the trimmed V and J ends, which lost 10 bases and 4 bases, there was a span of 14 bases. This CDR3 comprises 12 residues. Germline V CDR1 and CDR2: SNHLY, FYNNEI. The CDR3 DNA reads TGTGCCACCCTGGACACCTCATACGAGCAGTACTTC. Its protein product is CATLDTSYEQYF.

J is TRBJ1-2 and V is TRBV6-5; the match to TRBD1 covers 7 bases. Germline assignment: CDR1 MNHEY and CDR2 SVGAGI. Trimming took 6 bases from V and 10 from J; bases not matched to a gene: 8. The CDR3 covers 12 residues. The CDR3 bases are TGTGCCAGCAGAAGAAAACAGGGGTACTACACCTTC. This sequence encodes CASRRKQGYYTF.

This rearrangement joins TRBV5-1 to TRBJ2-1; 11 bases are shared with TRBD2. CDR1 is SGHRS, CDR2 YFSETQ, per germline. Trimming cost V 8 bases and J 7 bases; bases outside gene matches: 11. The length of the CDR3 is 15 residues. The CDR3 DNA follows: TGCGCCAGGAGGACTAGCGGGTGGGTCCGAAATGAGCAGTTCTTC. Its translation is CARRTSGWVRNEQFF.

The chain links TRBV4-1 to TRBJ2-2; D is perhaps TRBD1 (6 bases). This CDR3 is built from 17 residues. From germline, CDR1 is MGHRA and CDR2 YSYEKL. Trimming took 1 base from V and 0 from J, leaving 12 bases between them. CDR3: CASSQGTDYPNTGELFF. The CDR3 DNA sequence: TGCGCCAGCAGCCAAGGGACAGATTACCCGAACACCGGGGAGCTGTTTTTT.

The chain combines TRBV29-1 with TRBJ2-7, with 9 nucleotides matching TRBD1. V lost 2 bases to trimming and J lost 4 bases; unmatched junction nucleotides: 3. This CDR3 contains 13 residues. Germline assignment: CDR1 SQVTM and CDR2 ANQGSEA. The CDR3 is CSVEPTGGYEQYF. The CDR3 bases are TGCAGCGTTGAACCGACAGGGGGATACGAGCAGTACTTC.